What follows are 22 T cell receptor beta chains derived from one specimen sequenced in a study of breast tumors, draining lymph nodes, adjacent tissues. TCRdb itself ran the multiplex PCR reads through MiXCR, one entry per CDR3 protein. The sample shows around 66,000 distinct CDR3 sequences, roughly 44% of them seen only once. Sequenced material: breast tumor tissue. These receptors all stem from a female donor with breast cancer. Some clones in this sample may be carry-over from other donors' samples.

Worth noting for this clonotype: A much larger clone sits a single nucleotide away, making a read error possible. V usage is TRBV6-5 and J usage is TRBJ2-3; perhaps D is TRBD1 or TRBD2 (5 bases each). The CDR3 extends over 11 amino acids. The germline V gene has CDR1 MNHEY and CDR2 SVGAGI. DNA for the CDR3: TGTGCCAGCACCAGAGGGGATACGCAGTTTTTT. It yields the protein CASTRGDTQFF.

This clonotype was counted a few times. A much larger clone is a single base away; this may be a read error. The chain is built from TRBV9 and TRBJ2-7, with 7 bases identical to TRBD1. CDR1 and CDR2 from the germline V gene are SGDLS and YYNGEE. This CDR3 contains 14 residues. This CDR3 reads CASSRLTGTDEQSF. The CDR3 region has the DNA TGTGCCAGCAGCCGGTTGACGGGGACAGACGAGCAGTCCTTC.

With regard to this clonotype: This may be a read error, as it is one base from a much larger clone. The rearrangement uses TRBV7-9 and TRBJ1-1; a weak D match, TRBD1 (5 bases). This CDR3 has 13 amino acids. The germline gives CDR1 SEHNR, CDR2 FQNEAQ (reference sequence). This CDR3 is CTSSPGGVFEAFF. The CDR3 region has the DNA TGTACCAGCAGCCCGGGGGGGGTTTTCGAAGCTTTCTTT.

This clonotype was picked up a small number of times. Lacking the conserved final phenylalanine or tryptophan, this CDR3 likely reflects a read error. The DNA is omitted, as the CDR3 cannot be located on it reliably, and the CDR3 follows TCRdb's listing. This rearrangement joins TRBV7-8 to TRBJ2-1; the D call in the table, TRBD1, was not verified against the DNA. Germline V gene sequence: CDR1 SGHVS, CDR2 FQNEAQ. The CDR3 is 15 amino acids in total, end residues counted. The CDR3: CASSFLQGPLNEQLL.

This clonotype showed up just a few times. This chain links TRBV13 with TRBJ2-2; 7 nucleotides align to TRBD1. The trim removed 4 bases at V and 1 base at J, leaving 3 bases unmatched. Germline V gene sequence: CDR1 PRHDT, CDR2 FYEKMQ (reference sequence). CDR3 length equals 15 residues. The CDR3 DNA follows: TGTGCCAGCAGCTCCCGGGACAGGAACACCGGGGAGCTGTTTTTT. Translating gives CASSSRDRNTGELFF.

Of note for this clonotype: This may be a read error: a much more frequent sequence differs by one nucleotide. The chain employs TRBV20-1 and TRBJ2-5, with 12 bases fitting TRBD2. V dropped 0 bases and J dropped 5; count of bases not matched to a gene: 13. The CDR3 is 18 residues long. Germline V gives CDR1 DFQATT, CDR2 SNEGSKA (reference sequence). The CDR3 spells CSARDSLAGGIVWETQYF. The CDR3 coding sequence is TGCAGTGCTAGAGATTCGCTAGCGGGGGGGATAGTATGGGAGACCCAGTACTTC.

This rearrangement joins TRBV6-4 to TRBJ1-2; 9 bases line up with TRBD1. The CDR3 spans 14 residues. The V and J ends lost 6 bases and 2 bases, in that order; junction bases with no gene match: 4. Germline V gives CDR1 MRHNA, CDR2 SNTAGT. CDR3 nucleotides: TGTGCCAGCAGACCGGGACAGGGCAACTATGGCTACACCTTC. Its translation is CASRPGQGNYGYTF.

V gene TRBV19 combines with J gene TRBJ1-3; D is unclear. Trimming left V 5 bases short and J 4 bases short, with 15 bases between. From germline, CDR1 is LNHDA and CDR2 SQIVND (reference sequence). The CDR3 runs 15 residues. The CDR3 is CASSSDLQSGNTIYF. CDR3 DNA sequence: TGTGCCAGTAGTTCCGATTTACAATCCGGAAACACCATATATTTT. The variable domain in full, completed from reference TRBV19 and TRBJ1-3, reads DGGITQSPKYLFRKEGQNVTLSCEQNLNHDAMYWYRQDPGQGLRLIYYSQIVNDFQKGDIAEGYSVSREKKESFPLTVTSAQKNPTAFYLCASSSDLQSGNTIYFGEGSWLTVV.

This chain joins TRBV5-4 and TRBJ2-7, with 11 bases fitting TRBD2. The CDR3 sequence is 14 residues long. The V gene end was trimmed by 2 bases and the J gene end by 6 bases; junction bases not matched to a gene: 4. Germline-derived CDR1 and CDR2 are SGHNT and YYREEE (reference sequence). The CDR3 spells CASSLRSGRGEQYF. As DNA, the CDR3 is TGTGCCAGCAGCTTACGTAGCGGGAGGGGCGAGCAGTACTTC.

The chain carries TRBV29-1 and TRBJ2-1; D gene ambiguous. Looked up from germline, CDR1 is SQVTM and CDR2 is ANQGSEA. Trimming took off 3 bases at V and 2 bases at J, with 11 bases between the two ends. This CDR3 is 14 amino acids long. The CDR3, as DNA: TGCAGCGTTGATGTGTCAGTAGCCTACAATGAGCAGTTCTTC. Protein product: CSVDVSVAYNEQFF.

In this sample, this clonotype turned up many times. The chain combines TRBV6-5 with TRBJ1-2; D may be TRBD1 (5 bases). The V end was cut by 2 bases, the J end by 6 bases, with 10 bases between. The CDR3 is made up of 13 amino acids. Germline V CDR1 and CDR2: MNHEY, SVGAGI. The CDR3 loop reads CASSYTGVNGYTF. In DNA form, the CDR3 reads TGTGCCAGCAGTTACACGGGGGTAAATGGCTACACCTTC.

In its sample, this clonotype was seen many times. V and J are TRBV3-1 and TRBJ1-5; D gene uncertain. The V and J ends lost 8 bases and 5 bases respectively, with 19 bases between them. The germline CDR1 and CDR2 sequences are LGHDT and YNNKEL (reference sequence). This CDR3 region has 15 residues. The CDR3 sequence: CASAPGLQLYQPQHF. The DNA for the CDR3 is TGTGCCAGCGCCCCTGGCTTACAACTTTATCAGCCCCAGCATTTT.

In the case of this clonotype: Mismatch with germline at one junction end may stem from a read error. The chain carries TRBV6-6 and TRBJ2-1; no firm D call. The CDR3 length is 16 residues. Germline V gives CDR1 MNHNY, CDR2 SVGAGI (reference sequence). DNA for the CDR3: TGTGCCAGCAGTCACTCGGTAGGCATCTCCTACAATGAGCAGTTCTTC. Translated: CASSHSVGISYNEQFF.

V usage is TRBV7-9 and J usage is TRBJ2-5, with 8 bases lining up with TRBD2. Germline-derived CDR1 and CDR2 are SEHNR and FQNEAQ (reference sequence). This CDR3 has 14 amino acids. Germline trimming cut 5 bases from V and 5 bases from J; bases unmatched to any gene: 7. In DNA form, the CDR3 reads TGTGCCAGCAGCCTAAAGGGCGGGAGGGAGACCCAGTACTTC. Translating gives CASSLKGGRETQYF. Full variable domain (outside the CDR3, taken from reference TRBV7-9 and TRBJ2-5): DTGVSQNPRHKITKRGQNVTFRCDPISEHNRLYWYRQTLGQGPEFLTYFQNEAQLEKSRLLSDRFSAERPKGSFSTLEIQRTEQGDSAMYLCASSLKGGRETQYFGPGTRLLVL.

About this clonotype: An end of the junction does not agree with germline; a read error may underlie this. The rearrangement joins TRBV2 to TRBJ2-2; D uncertain. The V gene's germline CDR1 is SNHLY and CDR2 FYNNEI. The CDR3 loop spans 14 amino acids. CDR3 coding DNA: TGTGCCACCAGTGATGGAGAGAACACCGGGGAGCTGTTTTTT. It yields the protein CATSDGENTGELFF.

This clonotype showed up many times. The V and J genes are TRBV5-5 and TRBJ2-1, with 9 bases matching TRBD1. Trimming took 5 bases from V and 13 from J; bases not matched to a gene: 7. The CDR3 totals 12 residues. CDR1 and CDR2 from the germline V gene are SGHKS and YYEKEE (reference sequence). The CDR3 nucleotides are TGTGCCAGCAGTAGACGGGACAGGGCCCAGTTCTTC. It is translated as CASSRRDRAQFF. The full variable domain, its missing parts supplied by reference TRBV5-5 and TRBJ2-1, is DAGVTQSPTHLIKTRGQQVTLRCSPISGHKSVSWYQQVLGQGPQFIFQYYEKEERGRGNFPDRFSARQFPNYSSELNVNALLLGDSALYLCASSRRDRAQFFGPGTRLTVL.

Regarding this clonotype: This may be a read error, as it is one base from a much larger clone. The chain has TRBV20-1 and TRBJ2-1; tentative D call: TRBD1 (5 bases). CDR3 length: 11 amino acids. The germline V gene has CDR1 DFQATT and CDR2 SNEGSKA (reference sequence). The CDR3 sequence is CSASYGHEQSF. CDR3 in DNA: TGCAGTGCTAGTTATGGACACGAGCAGTCCTTC.

This clonotype has ten or more counts. The gene calls are TRBV12-3 or TRBV12-4 and TRBJ1-4; 9 bases are a match to TRBD1. The CDR3 is 15 residues long. Trimming cost V 5 bases and J 5 bases; bases outside gene matches: 6. The CDR3, as DNA: TGTGCCAGCAGTGAGACAGGGGGTGAAAATGAAAAACTGTTTTTT. As protein: CASSETGGENEKLFF.

This clonotype was recorded many times. V usage is TRBV6-5 and J usage is TRBJ1-5, with D unclear. From germline, CDR1 is MNHEY and CDR2 SVGAGI. V was trimmed by 5 bases and J by 0 bases, leaving 14 bases between them. The CDR3 extends over 16 amino acids. The CDR3 region is CASSHLPASSNQPQHF. CDR3 sequence (DNA): TGTGCCAGCAGTCACCTCCCGGCTAGTAGCAATCAGCCCCAGCATTTT.

In its sample, this clonotype was seen many times. The rearrangement uses TRBV18 and TRBJ2-2; 8 positions match TRBD1. CDR3 length: 16 residues. The germline gives CDR1 KGHSH, CDR2 LQKENI. CDR3 DNA sequence: TGTGCTAGCAGCTTAACGACAGGGGTCAACACCGGGGAGCTGTTTTTT. Its translation: CASSLTTGVNTGELFF.

This clonotype was picked up one time. V gene TRBV24-1 combines with J gene TRBJ2-1; 10 nucleotides align to TRBD2. The germline gives CDR1 KGHDR, CDR2 SFDVKD. The V and J ends lost 1 base and 13 bases, in that order; junction bases with no gene match: 9. The CDR3 totals 15 residues. CDR3 sequence reads: CATSDFLLAGEKQFF. The CDR3 nucleotides read TGTGCCACCAGTGATTTTCTTCTAGCGGGAGAAAAACAGTTCTTC.

The genes are TRBV2 and TRBJ2-7; no reliable D call. Germline V CDR1 and CDR2: SNHLY, FYNNEI. The CDR3 is 11 amino acids. V gave up 4 bases and J gave up 9 bases, with 10 bases separating them. CDR3 DNA sequence: TGTGCCAGCAGTGCCCCCCACGGGCAGTACTTC. This encodes CASSAPHGQYF.